This T cell receptor (beta chain) was recovered during a study of vaccination and CD4 T cells after COVID-19. On the study more broadly: Six male and four female convalescents took part, two of them Hispanic. Between diagnosis and the drawing of post-COVID samples lay a median around 110 days (range 35 to 161).

The treatment was: roughly 10-day PBMC culture with coronavirus spike peptide pools or control peptides (ViraFEST assay). V was clipped by 6 bases and J by 2 bases, with 19 bases between them. Germline V gene data show CDR1 as DFQATT and CDR2 as SNEGSKA (reference sequence). The CDR3 consists of 16 residues. The Oncomine TCR Beta short-read assay was what sequenced the DNA obtained from cultured CD4+ T cells. TCRdb used MiXCR to reprocess the PCR reads, holding one entry per CDR3 protein. The sample records approximately 20,000 distinct CDR3 sequences, roughly half being singletons. This clonotype was counted a single time. The antigen remains undetermined.

The chain is built from TRBV20-1 and TRBJ2-2; D perhaps matches TRBD2 (6 bases). Sequenced sample: CD4+ T cells from blood, cultured in vitro. This TCR was recovered from a human donor who had recovered from COVID-19. The CDR3, as DNA: TGCAGTGCCCCTCCCTTCGGGAGTACCAACACCGGGGAGCTGTTTTTT. This translates into CSAPPFGSTNTGELFF.